The following is a T cell receptor beta chain sequence with its context. Its specificity is not known. This entry comes from a study of T cells in tuberculosis. J lost 8 bases, V lost 2 bases, and 20 bases had no gene match. CDR1 is SGHDT and CDR2 is YYEEEE in the germline V gene. The length of the CDR3 is 19 residues. Findings and caveats of the study: Smaller distances to GMM-specific TCRs suggested their expansion in active tuberculosis.

At study entry, adolescents had tuberculin skin tests and IGRA screening. Method: immunoSEQ multiplex PCR; TCRdb's copy keeps in-frame clones and lacks some. The sample lists about 43,000 clones, about 95% seen once, with under 2% in the top ten. The TCR comes from a donor aged 10-29 years with latent tuberculosis or without tuberculosis infection. Some clones in this sample may be carry-over from other donors' samples. Sequencing was done on a sample of PBMCs. The chain employs TRBV5-6 and TRBJ2-1; 9 positions agree with TRBD1. CDR3 region: CASSLHYATTGGVYHEQFF. The CDR3 DNA follows: TGTGCCAGCAGCTTACACTATGCCACCACAGGGGGCGTTTATCATGAGCAGTTCTTC. Looking up the rest from reference TRBV5-6 and TRBJ2-1 gives the full variable domain: DAGVTQSPTHLIKTRGQQVTLRCSPKSGHDTVSWYQQALGQGPQFIFQYYEEEERQRGNFPDRFSGHQFPNYSSELNVNALLLGDSALYLCASSLHYATTGGVYHEQFFGPGTRLTVL.